Sequencing of this T cell receptor beta chain was carried out in a study of technical replicates of blood from several donors. This clone came up once. Assay: immunoSEQ multiplex PCR; the TCRdb copy retains only in-frame clones and omits some. The table shows roughly 56,000 clones, with approximately 87% occurring only once. With V trimmed by 2 bases and J by 9 bases, 4 bases remained unmatched. The CDR3 length is 15 residues. From germline, CDR1 is SGHRS and CDR2 YFSETQ. The sequencing sample was made of PBMCs. The sequence derives from a human donor in good health. Some clones in this sample may be carry-over from other donors' samples. This chain joins TRBV5-1 and TRBJ2-1; 14 bases line up with TRBD2. CDR3 sequence reads: CASSLRTSGGTEQFF. The DNA for the CDR3 is TGCGCCAGCAGCTTACGGACTAGCGGGGGGACTGAGCAGTTCTTC. Looking up the rest from reference TRBV5-1 and TRBJ2-1 gives the full variable domain: KAGVTQTPRYLIKTRGQQVTLSCSPISGHRSVSWYQQTPGQGLQFLFEYFSETQRNKGNFPGRFSGRQFSNSRSEMNVSTLELGDSALYLCASSLRTSGGTEQFFGPGTRLTVL.